These 18 T cell receptor beta chains were sequenced from one sample in a study of regulatory T cells in long-lasting Graves disease. For TCR beta, libraries came from iRepertoire HTBI primers and Arm-PCR of CDR3 regions. TCRdb re-analysed the multiplex PCR reads in MiXCR, keeping a single row per CDR3 protein. The repertoire holds approximately 440,000 distinct CDR3 sequences, with around 15% as singletons. Time point specified: newly diagnosed GD, antithyroid drugs for less than 3 months. From RNA extracted from PBMCs, the TCR library was made. These sequences were also reported in another study, on T cells in Graves' hyperthyroidism and ophthalmopathy.

The sequencing used peripheral blood mononuclear cells (PBMCs), collected at new diagnosis, from a patient treated with antithyroid drugs. Receptor source: a man between 40 and 49 years old with Graves disease.

The table lists this clonotype with many counts. The chain combines TRBV28 with TRBJ1-1; 9 positions match TRBD1. The CDR3 is 14 residues long. Germline values: CDR1 MDHEN, CDR2 SYDVKM. With 7 bases clipped from V and 4 bases from J, the junction kept 7 bases outside the gene matches. CDR3 in DNA: TGTGCCAGCACCCGGACAGGGGCTGGCACTGAAGCTTTCTTT. Translated: CASTRTGAGTEAFF.

This clonotype was seen repeatedly, ten times or more. CDR3 residues: CATSESVVLTEQFF. The CDR3 bases are TGTGCCACCAGTGAGTCGGTAGTACTAACTGAGCAGTTCTTC. This chain links TRBV24-1 with TRBJ2-1; D ambiguous. Trimming took off 4 bases at V and 9 bases at J, with 15 bases between the two ends. Germline CDR1 is KGHDR and CDR2 is SFDVKD. This CDR3 comprises 14 residues.

There are many counts of this clonotype. This rearrangement joins TRBV11-2 to TRBJ2-7; the D gene is possibly TRBD2 (5 bases). Germline V gives CDR1 SGHAT, CDR2 FQNNGV. Trimming shortened V by 4 bases and J by 6 bases, and 13 bases separated the two germline ends. This CDR3 has 13 amino acids. The CDR3 bases are TGTGCCAGCAGCTCAGGACTCTTGGGCGAGCAGTACTTC. It translates to CASSSGLLGEQYF.

This clonotype showed up just a few times. The V gene is TRBV14, the J gene TRBJ2-7; tentatively, D is TRBD1 or TRBD2 (6 bases each). V was cut by 1 base and J by 4 bases, with 8 bases left in between. Germline V gene lookup returns CDR1 SGHDN and CDR2 FVKESK. The CDR3 runs 13 residues. CDR3 sequence: CASSQGGGYEQYF. CDR3 DNA: TGTGCCAGCAGCCAAGGAGGGGGGTACGAGCAGTACTTC.

This clonotype was seen at least ten times. V is TRBV11-2 and J is TRBJ2-7; 9 bases are shared with TRBD2. Looked up from germline, CDR1 is SGHAT and CDR2 is FQNNGV. V trimming: 4 bases; J trimming: 5 bases; junction bases outside the gene matches: 6. CDR3 length: 14 residues. The CDR3 region has the DNA TGTGCCAGCAGCTCCCGGACTAGCGCCCACGAGCAGTACTTC. Translation: CASSSRTSAHEQYF.

The chain has TRBV20-1 and TRBJ2-2; 12 bases match TRBD2. The V and J ends lost 1 base and 2 bases, in that order; junction bases with no gene match: 2. The germline V gene has CDR1 DFQATT and CDR2 SNEGSKA (reference sequence). The CDR3 is 16 residues long. The CDR3 coding sequence is TGCAGTGCTAGAGCCGGACTAGCGGGAAACACCGGGGAGCTGTTTTTT. Its translation: CSARAGLAGNTGELFF.

The rearrangement joins TRBV25-1 to TRBJ2-5; D may be TRBD1 or TRBD2 (5 bases each). V lost 0 bases, J lost 5 bases, and 13 bases lay in between. The CDR3 sequence is 15 residues long. Germline V gene sequence: CDR1 MGHDK, CDR2 SYGVNS. CDR3 loop: CASSEYEGRWETQYF. The CDR3 region has the DNA TGTGCCAGCAGTGAATATGAGGGGCGCTGGGAGACCCAGTACTTC.

This chain links TRBV7-2 with TRBJ2-7, with a possible D match to TRBD2 (5 bases). In germline, CDR1 is SGHTA, CDR2 FQGNSA. V lost 4 bases, J lost 7 bases, and 17 bases lay in between. This CDR3 is built from 14 residues. The CDR3 bases are TGTGCCAGCAGCTCCTTGGACGGACTTGGGGAGCAGTACTTC. It encodes CASSSLDGLGEQYF.

The sample holds many counts of this clonotype. V is TRBV28 and J is TRBJ2-7, with 9 bases identical to TRBD1. The V and J ends lost 5 bases and 4 bases, in that order; junction bases with no gene match: 9. Germline CDR1 reads MDHEN; CDR2 reads SYDVKM. The CDR3 is made up of 15 amino acids. In DNA form, the CDR3 reads TGTGCCAGCAGTCCAACCGGGACAGGGAAATACGAGCAGTACTTC. Its translation: CASSPTGTGKYEQYF.

With regard to this clonotype: A much larger clone differs by one base, so this may be a read error. The chain uses TRBV10-3 and TRBJ2-7; no clear D gene. Germline CDR1 and CDR2: ENHRY and SYGVKD. The CDR3 sequence is 13 residues long. Trimming cost V 3 bases and J 3 bases, with 9 bases left between them. This CDR3 is CAISDGWSYEQYF. CDR3 DNA: TGTGCCATCAGTGATGGGTGGAGCTACGAGCAGTACTTC.

The V call is TRBV5-6, the J call TRBJ2-3; D uncertain. With 4 bases removed from V and 4 bases from J, the gap between germline ends came to 13 bases. Germline lookup yields CDR1 SGHDT and CDR2 YYEEEE. This CDR3 spans 14 amino acids. The CDR3 DNA is TGTGCCAGCAGCCTCGGTAAAGGCGCAGATACGCAGTATTTT. It yields the protein CASSLGKGADTQYF. Variable domain in full (rest from reference TRBV5-6 and TRBJ2-3): DAGVTQSPTHLIKTRGQQVTLRCSPKSGHDTVSWYQQALGQGPQFIFQYYEEEERQRGNFPDRFSGHQFPNYSSELNVNALLLGDSALYLCASSLGKGADTQYFGPGTRLTVL.

This clonotype has a count of ten or more. This chain connects TRBV5-1 to TRBJ2-1; D is perhaps TRBD1 (6 bases). The germline V gene has CDR1 SGHRS and CDR2 YFSETQ. There are 13 residues in the CDR3. Trimming pared 7 bases from V and 4 bases from J, leaving 12 bases between. The CDR3 DNA reads TGCGCCAGCTCCGGGACAAAATACAATGAGCAGTTCTTC. This encodes CASSGTKYNEQFF.

This clonotype was found many times. V and J are TRBV2 and TRBJ2-1; TRBD2 might be the D (5 bases). The V end was cut by 8 bases, the J end by 5 bases, with 22 bases between. The CDR3 has 16 amino acids. Germline V lookup: CDR1 SNHLY, CDR2 FYNNEI. This chain's CDR3 is CASPLRRTSSDNEQFF. CDR3 coding DNA: TGTGCCAGCCCCTTACGGAGGACCTCTTCCGACAATGAGCAGTTCTTC.

There are many counts of this clonotype. This chain links TRBV27 with TRBJ2-1, with TRBD2 matching over 11 bases. CDR3 length: 17 amino acids. J gave up 1 base and V 5 bases, and 7 bases lay outside the gene matches. Germline V lookup: CDR1 MNHEY, CDR2 SMNVEV (reference sequence). The CDR3 coding sequence is TGTGCCAGCAGTCCATGGACTAGCGGGTATTCCTACAATGAGCAGTTCTTC. This encodes CASSPWTSGYSYNEQFF.

Only a few counts were recorded for this clonotype. The V call is TRBV20-1, the J call TRBJ1-1; D is unclear. Germline V gene data show CDR1 as DFQATT and CDR2 as SNEGSKA (reference sequence). Between the trimmed V and J ends, which lost 3 bases and 3 bases, there was a span of 8 bases. The CDR3 covers 12 residues. CDR3 in DNA: TGCAGTGCTAGTAAACTGGACACTGAAGCTTTCTTT. Translated, it gives CSASKLDTEAFF.

In this sample, this clonotype turned up a few times. V usage is TRBV29-1 and J usage is TRBJ1-2; D not resolved. The CDR3 is 10 amino acids. CDR1 is SQVTM and CDR2 is ANQGSEA in the germline V gene. Deletions cut 4 bases from V and 5 bases from J, with 5 bases between. The CDR3, as DNA: TGCAGCGTTGGTAGTTATGGCTACACCTTC. This translates into CSVGSYGYTF.

Many counts were recorded for this clonotype. This sequence joins TRBV7-3 and TRBJ2-1, with D possibly matching TRBD2 (6 bases). The CDR3 covers 15 residues. Germline V gives CDR1 SGHTA, CDR2 FQGTGA. The V gene lost 5 bases and the J gene lost 0 bases, with 11 bases spanning the gap. This CDR3 is CASSPQRVSYNEQFF. The CDR3 DNA sequence: TGTGCCAGCAGCCCTCAGCGGGTCTCCTACAATGAGCAGTTCTTC.

The CDR3 region has the DNA TGTGCCAGCAGCTTCGGACGGGGTGGAGGAAACACCATATATTTT. Translated, it gives CASSFGRGGGNTIYF. The chain uses TRBV7-8 and TRBJ1-3; D not certain. The germline gives CDR1 SGHVS, CDR2 FQNEAQ. This CDR3 spans 15 amino acids. The V end lost 3 bases, the J end lost 4 bases, and 13 bases lay between the germline ends. The whole variable domain, remainder taken from reference TRBV7-8 and TRBJ1-3, is GAGVSQSPRYKVAKRGQDVALRCDPISGHVSLFWYQQALGQGPEFLTYFQNEAQLDKSGLPSDRFFAERPEGSVSTLKIQRTQQEDSAVYLCASSFGRGGGNTIYFGEGSWLTVV.